These 25 T cell receptor beta chains share one sample of origin, sequenced in a study of low-dose radiotherapy and immunotherapy resistance in tumors. Time point defined: before trial treatment. Primers used for first-strand cDNA, a TRAV- and TRBV-specific set, covered both alpha and beta chains. The authors ran around 22 PCR cycles to amplify TCRs with a constant-region primer and V-primer adapter. TCRdb itself ran the reads through MiXCR, one entry per CDR3 protein. The sample includes about 82,000 distinct CDR3 sequences, 18% of them seen just once. This specimen consisted of PBMCs, obtained before treatment. The receptors were sampled from a male donor with prostate cancer.

The sample holds many counts of this clonotype. The V call is TRBV12-3 or TRBV12-4, the J call TRBJ2-3; no clear D gene. The CDR3 has 15 amino acids. Deletions cut 0 bases from V and 0 bases from J, with 7 bases between. CDR3: CASSLAFPSTDTQYF. In nucleotides, the CDR3 is TGTGCCAGCAGTTTAGCGTTTCCTAGCACAGATACGCAGTATTTT.

This clonotype was recorded at least ten times. CDR3 sequence reads: CSVDRGQNEQFF. CDR3 sequence (DNA): TGCAGCGTTGACAGGGGGCAGAATGAGCAGTTCTTC. The rearrangement uses TRBV29-1 and TRBJ2-1; 8 bases fit TRBD1. J was trimmed by 7 bases and V by 3 bases; bases with no gene match: 2. The CDR3 is 12 amino acids. CDR1 is SQVTM and CDR2 is ANQGSEA in the germline V gene.

This clonotype has ten or more counts. The rearrangement links TRBV5-1 to TRBJ2-7; 7 positions agree with TRBD2. The CDR3 is 14 amino acids. Germline CDR1 SGHRS, CDR2 YFSETQ. V lost 0 bases, J lost 5 bases, and 5 bases stayed unmatched. The CDR3 sequence: CASSLVAGVDEQYF. In nucleotides, the CDR3 is TGCGCCAGCAGCTTGGTGGCGGGGGTCGACGAGCAGTACTTC. The whole variable domain, filled in from reference TRBV5-1 and TRBJ2-7, reads KAGVTQTPRYLIKTRGQQVTLSCSPISGHRSVSWYQQTPGQGLQFLFEYFSETQRNKGNFPGRFSGRQFSNSRSEMNVSTLELGDSALYLCASSLVAGVDEQYFGPGTRLTVT.

This clonotype has ten or more counts. The chain uses TRBV5-1 and TRBJ2-1, with 8 bases lining up with TRBD2. With 0 bases clipped from V and 7 bases from J, the junction kept 3 bases outside the gene matches. The CDR3 length is 14 residues. Germline V CDR1 and CDR2: SGHRS, YFSETQ. CDR3 coding DNA: TGCGCCAGCAGCTTGGTTCAGCGGGAGAATGAGCAGTTCTTC. It specifies CASSLVQRENEQFF. The whole variable domain, remainder taken from reference TRBV5-1 and TRBJ2-1, is KAGVTQTPRYLIKTRGQQVTLSCSPISGHRSVSWYQQTPGQGLQFLFEYFSETQRNKGNFPGRFSGRQFSNSRSEMNVSTLELGDSALYLCASSLVQRENEQFFGPGTRLTVL.

Comments on this clonotype: A far bigger clonotype differs at one base, so this is likely a read error. This chain joins TRBV5-4 and TRBJ2-2, with TRBD2 matching 8 bases. The length of the CDR3 is 15 residues. Germline lookup yields CDR1 SGHNT and CDR2 YYREEE (reference sequence). Trimming took 4 bases from V and 4 from J; bases not matched to a gene: 6. CDR3 protein: CASSRGGARTGELFF. The CDR3 DNA reads TGTGCCAGCAGCCGGGGGGGGGCCCGCACCGGGGAGCTGTTTTTT.

This clonotype was found many times. J is TRBJ1-1 and V is TRBV15; D is possibly TRBD1 (5 bases). Trimming took 3 bases from V and 2 from J, leaving 28 bases between them. From germline, CDR1 is LNHNV and CDR2 YYDKDF (reference sequence). The length of the CDR3 is 20 residues. The CDR3 loop is CATSREGFLGTQKRNTEAFF. The CDR3 nucleotides are TGTGCCACCAGCAGGGAGGGGTTTTTGGGTACCCAAAAGAGAAACACTGAAGCTTTCTTT.

This clonotype has a count of ten or more. CDR3 coding DNA: TGTGCCAGCTCACCACCCGGCGGCAGGGGGGTTACTGAAGCTTTCTTT. Translation gives CASSPPGGRGVTEAFF. The gene calls are TRBV18 and TRBJ1-1; 7 bases are a match to TRBD1. CDR1 is KGHSH and CDR2 is LQKENI in the germline V gene. The J segment lost 5 bases and the V segment lost 0 bases, leaving 9 bases of the junction unmatched. The CDR3 extends over 16 amino acids.

There are many counts of this clonotype. The V and J genes are TRBV5-1 and TRBJ2-1, with 10 bases that match TRBD2. The trim removed 4 bases at V and 4 bases at J, leaving 2 bases unmatched. Germline V lookup: CDR1 SGHRS, CDR2 YFSETQ. This CDR3 spans 14 amino acids. The CDR3 reads CASSVTSGYNEQFF. The CDR3 DNA sequence: TGCGCCAGCAGCGTGACTAGCGGGTACAATGAGCAGTTCTTC. Complete variable domain (other parts from reference TRBV5-1 and TRBJ2-1): KAGVTQTPRYLIKTRGQQVTLSCSPISGHRSVSWYQQTPGQGLQFLFEYFSETQRNKGNFPGRFSGRQFSNSRSEMNVSTLELGDSALYLCASSVTSGYNEQFFGPGTRLTVL.

This clonotype was detected many times. V gene TRBV7-2 combines with J gene TRBJ2-5; D is unresolved. Germline CDR1 SGHTA, CDR2 FQGNSA. The CDR3 sequence is 15 residues long. V lost 1 base and J 4 bases, leaving 13 bases between the germline ends. The CDR3 DNA reads as TGTGCCAGCAGCTTAGATAAAGGAAGCCCAGAGACCCAGTACTTC. This gives the protein CASSLDKGSPETQYF.

This clonotype was seen ten or more times. The rearrangement uses TRBV20-1 and TRBJ2-7, with TRBD2 matching over 8 bases. Germline CDR1 DFQATT, CDR2 SNEGSKA (reference sequence). CDR3 length: 14 amino acids. V lost 0 bases, J lost 5 bases, and 6 bases stayed unmatched. This CDR3 is CSARDAGGSDEQYF. DNA of the CDR3: TGCAGTGCTAGAGACGCGGGGGGATCAGACGAGCAGTACTTC.

In its sample, this clonotype was seen many times. This chain uses TRBV6-1 with TRBJ2-3; D is undetermined. The ends were cut back, 0 bases at V and 5 bases at J, with 12 bases in the middle. The CDR3 runs 15 residues. Germline-derived CDR1 and CDR2 are MNHNS and SASEGT. The CDR3 here is CASSEARGMGDTQYF. CDR3 DNA sequence: TGTGCCAGCAGTGAAGCGCGCGGCATGGGAGATACGCAGTATTTT.

This clonotype has ten or more counts. This rearrangement joins TRBV5-1 to TRBJ2-4, with D possibly matching TRBD1 (6 bases). The CDR3 loop spans 16 amino acids. CDR1 is SGHRS and CDR2 is YFSETQ in the germline V gene. V gave up 4 bases and J gave up 0 bases, with 14 bases separating them. The CDR3 spells CASSPGVARAKNIQYF. The CDR3 DNA reads TGCGCCAGCAGCCCAGGGGTGGCTAGAGCCAAAAACATTCAGTACTTC.

This clonotype has a handful of counts. A far larger clone differs by one base, so this is likely a read error. The rearrangement uses TRBV6-5 and TRBJ2-4; no clear D. The V gene's germline CDR1 is MNHEY and CDR2 SVGAGI. This CDR3 has 15 residues. The V end was cut by 6 bases, the J end by 13 bases, with 25 bases between. The CDR3, as DNA: TGTGCCAGCAGCCGAGAAGTGGGATCCTACAATGAGCAGTACTTC. Amino acid sequence: CASSREVGSYNEQYF.

V and J are TRBV6-8 and TRBJ1-2; D might be TRBD1 (5 bases). Germline V gene lookup returns CDR1 MNHGY and CDR2 SAAAGT. Trimming pared 6 bases from V and 0 bases from J, leaving 14 bases between. This CDR3 spans 15 amino acids. The CDR3, as DNA: TGTGCCAGCAGCCTGGGGACGGGAGCTAACTATGGCTACACCTTC. Amino acid sequence: CASSLGTGANYGYTF.

This clonotype was counted many times. J is TRBJ1-2 and V is TRBV28; 7 bases match TRBD1. Per the germline V gene, CDR1 is MDHEN and CDR2 is SYDVKM. The length of the CDR3 is 14 residues. Unmatched junction bases numbered 4, after V lost 2 bases and J lost 4 bases. CDR3 coding DNA: TGTGCCAGCAGTTTAGTAGGGACAGCCTATGGCTACACCTTC. Residues: CASSLVGTAYGYTF.

This clonotype showed up many times. The chain joins TRBV6-2 or TRBV6-3 to TRBJ2-7, with 9 bases matching TRBD1. The V gene's germline CDR1 is MNHEY and CDR2 SVGEGT. The trim removed 2 bases at V and 2 bases at J, leaving 16 bases unmatched. This CDR3 is built from 19 residues. In DNA form, the CDR3 reads TGTGCCAGCAGTTACCCTCGGACAGGGGACCAACGATCCACCTACGAGCAGTACTTC. This codes for CASSYPRTGDQRSTYEQYF.

This clonotype turned up a few times. The chain has TRBV9 and TRBJ2-1, with 12 positions matching TRBD2. The CDR3 has 15 amino acids. Trimming removed 4 bases from V and 10 bases from J; junction bases left unmatched: 9. Germline assignment: CDR1 SGDLS and CDR2 YYNGEE. CDR3 DNA sequence: TGTGCCAGCAGCCTCCGGACTAGCGGGAAAGGAGAGCAGTTCTTC. Translated, it gives CASSLRTSGKGEQFF.

This clonotype was counted many times. The chain combines TRBV11-2 with TRBJ2-2; no definite D call. V lost 5 bases, J lost 1 base, and 8 bases lay in between. Per the germline V gene, CDR1 is SGHAT and CDR2 is FQNNGV. There are 14 residues in the CDR3. CDR3 sequence: CASSGTMNTGELFF. CDR3 in DNA: TGTGCCAGCAGCGGAACTATGAACACCGGGGAGCTGTTTTTT.

V usage is TRBV6-2 or TRBV6-3 and J usage is TRBJ2-5, with 7 bases matching TRBD1. With 7 bases clipped from V and 4 bases from J, the junction kept 6 bases outside the gene matches. CDR3 length: 13 amino acids. Germline-derived CDR1 and CDR2 are MNHEY and SVGEGT. As DNA, the CDR3 is TGTGCCAGCACTACAGGGGTGAGAGAGACCCAGTACTTC. It yields the protein CASTTGVRETQYF.

This clonotype was observed at least ten times. The rearrangement joins TRBV7-9 to TRBJ2-1; 8 nucleotides align to TRBD2. Germline V gives CDR1 SEHNR, CDR2 FQNEAQ (reference sequence). CDR3 length: 14 amino acids. With 0 bases clipped from V and 12 bases from J, the junction kept 7 bases outside the gene matches. CDR3 nucleotide sequence: TGTGCCAGCAGCTTAGCGGTCGGGGGGGAGGGGCAGTTCTTC. Protein: CASSLAVGGEGQFF.

The sample holds many counts of this clonotype. This rearrangement joins TRBV5-6 to TRBJ2-1, with D unclear. CDR1 and CDR2 from the germline V gene are SGHDT and YYEEEE. This CDR3 has 16 amino acids. Trimming removed 7 bases at V and 0 bases at J, with 17 bases between. The CDR3 sequence: CASQRKPLGSYNEQFF. The DNA for the CDR3 is TGTGCCAGCCAAAGAAAACCCCTCGGCTCCTACAATGAGCAGTTCTTC.

This clonotype occurred many times. This chain links TRBV20-1 with TRBJ2-1; maybe TRBD2 (5 bases). V was pared by 6 bases and J by 3 bases, with 18 bases between. This CDR3 comprises 15 residues. Germline CDR1 is DFQATT and CDR2 is SNEGSKA (reference sequence). CDR3 sequence reads: CSACAERSLYNEQFF. The CDR3 DNA reads TGCAGTGCGTGCGCAGAGCGGTCCCTCTACAATGAGCAGTTCTTC.

The chain carries TRBV6-2 or TRBV6-3 and TRBJ1-1, with D possibly matching TRBD1 (6 bases). V lost 1 base and J 7 bases, leaving 16 bases between the germline ends. This CDR3 comprises 15 residues. Germline V gene sequence: CDR1 MNHEY, CDR2 SVGEGT. The CDR3 is CASSYYSRGPGEAFF. CDR3 in DNA: TGTGCCAGCAGTTACTATTCCAGGGGCCCCGGTGAAGCTTTCTTT.

As for this clonotype: With only one base between it and a far larger clone, this is likely a read error. The chain uses TRBV6-1 and TRBJ2-1; D remains ambiguous. Trimming took off 1 base at V and 10 bases at J, with 14 bases between the two ends. CDR3 length: 14 amino acids. CDR1 is MNHNS, CDR2 SASEGT, per germline. In DNA, the CDR3 is TGTGCCAGCAGTGAAGGGCGACCCGCCGGCGAGCAGTTCTTC. Translated: CASSEGRPAGEQFF.

This clonotype was recorded at least ten times. The V call is TRBV29-1, the J call TRBJ2-3; 8 positions match TRBD2. V trimming: 3 bases; J trimming: 3 bases; junction bases outside the gene matches: 5. Per germline, CDR1 SQVTM and CDR2 ANQGSEA. The CDR3 is 14 residues long. The CDR3 nucleotides are TGCAGCGTTGATGGTAGCGGGGTGACAGATACGCAGTATTTT. This gives the protein CSVDGSGVTDTQYF.